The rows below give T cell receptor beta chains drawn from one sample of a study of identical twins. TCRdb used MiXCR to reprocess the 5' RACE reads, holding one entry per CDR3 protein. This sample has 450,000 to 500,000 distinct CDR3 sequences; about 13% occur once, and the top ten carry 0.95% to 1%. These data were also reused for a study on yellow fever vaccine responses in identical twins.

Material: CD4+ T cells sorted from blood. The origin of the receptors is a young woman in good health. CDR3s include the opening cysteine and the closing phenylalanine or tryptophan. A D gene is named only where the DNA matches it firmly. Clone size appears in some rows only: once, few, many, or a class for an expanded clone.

CASRTYQETQYF | TGTGCCAGCAGAACCTACCAAGAGACCCAGTACTTC | TRBV12-3/TRBV12-4 | NA | NA | TRBJ2-5
CSASSRTGGVSLNEKLFF | TGCAGTGCTAGCAGTCGGACAGGAGGTGTTTCGCTTAATGAAAAACTGTTTTTT | TRBV20-1 | many | TRBD1 | TRBJ1-4
CASARGTNSYEQYF | TGTGCCAGTGCCAGGGGAACAAACTCCTACGAGCAGTACTTC | TRBV19 | NA | NA | TRBJ2-7
CSASGSGDNEQFF | TGCAGTGCTAGCGGGAGCGGGGACAATGAGCAGTTCTTC | TRBV20-1 | few | TRBD2 | TRBJ2-1
CASSLAFPGGSPSSYNEQFF | TGCGCCAGCAGCTTGGCGTTTCCCGGGGGGTCCCCAAGCTCCTACAATGAGCAGTTCTTC | TRBV5-1 | few | TRBD2 | TRBJ2-1
CASSEPGGYNEQFF | TGTGCCAGCAGTGAGCCGGGAGGCTACAATGAGCAGTTCTTC | TRBV2 | many | TRBD2 | TRBJ2-1
CASSTQRVRNEQYF | TGTGCCAGCAGTACCCAGAGGGTAAGGAACGAGCAGTACTTC | TRBV6-2/TRBV6-3 | few | NA | TRBJ2-7
CAWGAQLNEKLFF | TGTGCCTGGGGGGCCCAGCTTAATGAAAAACTGTTTTTT | TRBV30 | NA | NA | TRBJ1-4
CASSQGQGENTGELFF | TGTGCCAGCAGCCAGGGACAGGGCGAGAACACCGGGGAGCTGTTTTTT | TRBV4-2 | NA | TRBD1 | TRBJ2-2
CASSFLQGGDTQYF | TGTGCCAGCAGTTTTCTTCAGGGAGGGGATACGCAGTATTTT | TRBV12-3/TRBV12-4 | few | TRBD2 | TRBJ2-3
CAGSKGQVTGELFF | TGTGCCGGGAGCAAAGGACAGGTGACCGGGGAGCTGTTTTTT | TRBV7-9 | NA | TRBD1 | TRBJ2-2
CASSQDRLAVDTQYF | TGTGCCAGCAGCCAAGATCGTCTAGCGGTTGATACGCAGTATTTT | TRBV4-2 | NA | TRBD2 | TRBJ2-3
CASSRTREAKNIQYF | TGTGCCAGCAGCCGAACCAGGGAGGCCAAAAACATTCAGTACTTC | TRBV13 | NA | NA | TRBJ2-4
CSAPYRGGGTEAFF | TGCAGTGCCCCCTACAGGGGTGGTGGGACTGAAGCTTTCTTT | TRBV20-1 | NA | TRBD1 | TRBJ1-1
CASSLDTRDEQYF | TGTGCTAGCAGCTTAGACACCAGGGACGAGCAGTACTTC | TRBV7-7 | NA | NA | TRBJ2-7
CSVLESTGNQPQHF | TGCAGCGTTTTAGAGAGCACAGGCAATCAGCCCCAGCATTTT | TRBV29-1 | many | NA | TRBJ1-5
CASLDGAAGNQPQHF | TGTGCCAGCTTGGACGGCGCCGCGGGCAATCAGCCCCAGCATTTT | TRBV7-2 | NA | NA | TRBJ1-5
CASSLNRVDSPLHF | TGTGCCAGCAGCTTGAACAGGGTTGATTCACCCCTCCACTTT | TRBV7-9 | few | NA | TRBJ1-6
CASSRSGTANSPLHF | TGTGCCAGCAGCCGCTCCGGGACTGCCAATTCACCCCTCCACTTT | TRBV5-6 | NA | NA | TRBJ1-6
CASSLEMKGYEQYF | TGCGCCAGCAGCTTGGAAATGAAAGGCTACGAGCAGTACTTC | TRBV5-1 | NA | NA | TRBJ2-7
CATSRDYRGASYNEQFF | TGTGCCACCAGCAGAGATTATCGGGGAGCCTCCTACAATGAGCAGTTCTTC | TRBV15 | many | NA | TRBJ2-1
CASSVYSSGGADTQYF | TGCGCCAGCAGCGTCTACTCTAGCGGGGGGGCGGATACGCAGTATTTT | TRBV5-1 | NA | TRBD2 | TRBJ2-3